The 18 T cell receptor beta chains presented below share a single source sample, sequenced in a study of somatic mutations in cytotoxic T cells in rheumatoid arthritis. Repertoires were generated with immunoSEQ multiplex PCR, while TCRdb's copy carries only in-frame clones and drops some. The sample holds approximately 19,000 clones, about 80% seen once. The sequencing input was CD8+ T cells sorted from blood. These receptors all come from an adult with rheumatoid arthritis.

The CDR3 sequence: CASSQGWGGNTEAFF. As DNA, the CDR3 is TGCGCCAGCAGCCAAGGTTGGGGAGGGAACACTGAAGCTTTCTTT. V usage is TRBV4-1 and J usage is TRBJ1-1; D is unresolved. CDR1 and CDR2 (germline): MGHRA, YSYEKL. The CDR3 is made up of 15 amino acids. The V end was cut by 1 base, the J end by 1 base, with 10 bases between.

The table lists this clone with a count of one. The V call is TRBV6-4, the J call TRBJ2-1; 8 nucleotides align to TRBD2. V shed 0 bases, J shed 6 bases, and the junction held 7 bases outside the gene matches. This CDR3 spans 16 amino acids. Germline loops: CDR1 MRHNA, CDR2 SNTAGT. Here the CDR3 reads CASSDSAGTRPNEQFF. The CDR3 DNA follows: TGTGCCAGCAGTGACTCCGCCGGGACTAGGCCCAATGAGCAGTTCTTC.

The V call is TRBV25-1, the J call TRBJ2-3, with D perhaps matching TRBD2 (6 bases). Trimming left V 6 bases short and J 8 bases short, with 12 bases between. CDR1 and CDR2 (germline): MGHDK, SYGVNS. CDR3 size: 12 residues. CDR3 nucleotide sequence: TGTGCCAGCAGGCCCCCCGGGGGTACGCAGTATTTT. This translates into CASRPPGGTQYF.

V and J are TRBV27 and TRBJ2-7, with D perhaps matching TRBD1 or TRBD2 (5 bases each). The CDR3 totals 14 residues. The germline V gene has CDR1 MNHEY and CDR2 SMNVEV (reference sequence). V was cut by 5 bases and J by 3 bases, with 14 bases left in between. The CDR3 spells CASSPPGRIYEQYF. CDR3 DNA: TGTGCCAGCAGTCCCCCGGGACGTATCTACGAGCAGTACTTC.

The rearrangement links TRBV30 to TRBJ2-7, with 7 bases aligning to TRBD1. Germline assignment: CDR1 GTSNPN and CDR2 SVGIG (reference sequence). The CDR3 consists of 13 residues. V dropped 4 bases and J dropped 3; count of bases not matched to a gene: 6. Written as DNA, the CDR3 is TGTGCCTGGATGGGACAGCCTCTCTACGAGCAGTACTTC. Translated: CAWMGQPLYEQYF.

The V call is TRBV6-5, the J call TRBJ1-1; D unresolved. The CDR3 loop spans 13 amino acids. Trimming stripped 6 bases from V and 5 bases from J, with 13 bases between. CDR1 is MNHEY, CDR2 SVGAGI, per germline. The CDR3 nucleotides read TGTGCCAGCAGCCGCTCGCAAACGACTGAAGCTTTCTTT. This translates into CASSRSQTTEAFF.

Of note for this clone: An end of the junction differs from the germline gene, which may be a read error. The rearrangement joins TRBV7-7 to TRBJ2-3; 8 bases fit TRBD2. CDR1 is SSHAT and CDR2 is FNYEAQ in the germline V gene (reference sequence). This CDR3 has 15 amino acids. CDR3 in amino acids: CASSLGSGGLDTQYF. In nucleotides, the CDR3 is TGTGCTAGCAGCTTAGGGAGCGGGGGACTGGATACGCAGTATTTT.

This clone was counted a few times. The J gene is TRBJ2-7, the V gene TRBV5-4; D possibly corresponds to TRBD2 (6 bases). CDR3 length: 15 amino acids. Germline V gene sequence: CDR1 SGHNT, CDR2 YYREEE (reference sequence). V lost 1 base and J lost 1, with 12 bases in between. The CDR3 region is CASSLKGTASYEQYF. The CDR3 bases are TGTGCCAGCAGCTTGAAAGGGACTGCTTCCTACGAGCAGTACTTC.

V is TRBV27 and J is TRBJ2-7, with 7 bases matching TRBD1. With V trimmed by 5 bases and J by 3 bases, 7 bases remained unmatched. The CDR3 contains 14 residues. CDR1 and CDR2 (germline): MNHEY, SMNVEV (reference sequence). The CDR3 loop is CASSTRDSFYEQYF. CDR3 in DNA: TGTGCCAGCAGTACCCGGGACAGCTTCTACGAGCAGTACTTC.

The chain combines TRBV30 with TRBJ2-2; TRBD2 might be the D (6 bases). Trimming cost V 0 bases and J 3 bases, with 11 bases left between them. This CDR3 is 15 amino acids long. The germline V gene has CDR1 GTSNPN and CDR2 SVGIG (reference sequence). In nucleotides, the CDR3 is TGTGCCTGGAGTGTAGGAGGGGAGGACACCGGGGAGCTGTTTTTT. Residues: CAWSVGGEDTGELFF.

This CDR3 reads CASSFDWTGFGSGNTIYF. The CDR3 DNA is TGTGCCAGCAGCTTTGACTGGACAGGTTTTGGCTCTGGAAACACCATATATTTT. V and J are TRBV7-2 and TRBJ1-3, with TRBD1 identical over 7 bases. The CDR3 contains 18 residues. After removal of 3 bases from V and 0 bases from J, the junction contained 11 bases not matched to a gene. Germline CDR1 is SGHTA and CDR2 is FQGNSA.

The J gene is TRBJ1-2, the V gene TRBV6-5; perhaps TRBD1 as D (6 bases). In germline, CDR1 is MNHEY, CDR2 SVGAGI. V dropped 4 bases and J dropped 7 bases, with 16 bases sitting between them. The CDR3 sequence is 14 residues long. CDR3 sequence: CASSFYSKQGGYTF. The CDR3, as DNA: TGTGCCAGCAGTTTCTACTCAAAACAGGGTGGCTACACCTTC.

The gene calls are TRBV28 and TRBJ2-3; D perhaps matches TRBD2 (6 bases). The CDR3 extends over 13 amino acids. Trimming took 7 bases from V and 2 from J, leaving 10 bases between them. Germline V gene data show CDR1 as MDHEN and CDR2 as SYDVKM. For the CDR3, the DNA is TGTGCCAGCACGCGGGGCCCCACAGATACGCAGTATTTT. It translates to CASTRGPTDTQYF.

This chain connects TRBV4-1 to TRBJ2-7; no definite D call. With 0 bases removed from V and 0 bases from J, the gap between germline ends came to 9 bases. CDR3 size: 15 residues. Germline loops: CDR1 MGHRA, CDR2 YSYEKL. This chain's CDR3 is CASSQEDFSSYEQYF. The CDR3 coding sequence is TGCGCCAGCAGCCAAGAGGATTTTAGCTCCTACGAGCAGTACTTC.

V gene TRBV28 combines with J gene TRBJ1-2, with D possibly being TRBD1 (6 bases). The CDR3 spans 16 residues. Germline V gene lookup returns CDR1 MDHEN and CDR2 SYDVKM. Trimming cost V 4 bases and J 7 bases, with 22 bases left between them. The CDR3 spells CASSSPPPTGKGGYTF. CDR3 in DNA: TGTGCCAGCAGTTCCCCCCCACCGACAGGAAAAGGTGGCTACACCTTC.

The rearrangement uses TRBV30 and TRBJ1-1; D unresolved. V gave up 1 base and J gave up 1 base, with 7 bases separating them. Germline V gene lookup returns CDR1 GTSNPN and CDR2 SVGIG (reference sequence). The CDR3 spans 13 residues. The DNA of the CDR3 is TGTGCCTGGAGTGCAGCAAGGAACACTGAAGCTTTCTTT. It translates to CAWSAARNTEAFF.

The rearrangement uses TRBV4-1 and TRBJ1-5; D is ambiguous. CDR3 length: 12 residues. Germline V gives CDR1 MGHRA, CDR2 YSYEKL. V shed 1 base and J shed 5 bases, with 3 bases lying between them. The CDR3 here is CASSQGDQPQHF. CDR3 nucleotides: TGCGCCAGCAGCCAAGGAGATCAGCCCCAGCATTTT.

The CDR3 is CASRPSTNHYGYTF. The CDR3 nucleotides read TGTGCCAGCAGGCCCTCGACAAATCACTATGGCTACACCTTC. This sequence joins TRBV2 and TRBJ1-2, with D unresolved. Germline V gene data show CDR1 as SNHLY and CDR2 as FYNNEI. This CDR3 spans 14 amino acids. Trimming cost V 6 bases and J 3 bases, with 14 bases left between them.